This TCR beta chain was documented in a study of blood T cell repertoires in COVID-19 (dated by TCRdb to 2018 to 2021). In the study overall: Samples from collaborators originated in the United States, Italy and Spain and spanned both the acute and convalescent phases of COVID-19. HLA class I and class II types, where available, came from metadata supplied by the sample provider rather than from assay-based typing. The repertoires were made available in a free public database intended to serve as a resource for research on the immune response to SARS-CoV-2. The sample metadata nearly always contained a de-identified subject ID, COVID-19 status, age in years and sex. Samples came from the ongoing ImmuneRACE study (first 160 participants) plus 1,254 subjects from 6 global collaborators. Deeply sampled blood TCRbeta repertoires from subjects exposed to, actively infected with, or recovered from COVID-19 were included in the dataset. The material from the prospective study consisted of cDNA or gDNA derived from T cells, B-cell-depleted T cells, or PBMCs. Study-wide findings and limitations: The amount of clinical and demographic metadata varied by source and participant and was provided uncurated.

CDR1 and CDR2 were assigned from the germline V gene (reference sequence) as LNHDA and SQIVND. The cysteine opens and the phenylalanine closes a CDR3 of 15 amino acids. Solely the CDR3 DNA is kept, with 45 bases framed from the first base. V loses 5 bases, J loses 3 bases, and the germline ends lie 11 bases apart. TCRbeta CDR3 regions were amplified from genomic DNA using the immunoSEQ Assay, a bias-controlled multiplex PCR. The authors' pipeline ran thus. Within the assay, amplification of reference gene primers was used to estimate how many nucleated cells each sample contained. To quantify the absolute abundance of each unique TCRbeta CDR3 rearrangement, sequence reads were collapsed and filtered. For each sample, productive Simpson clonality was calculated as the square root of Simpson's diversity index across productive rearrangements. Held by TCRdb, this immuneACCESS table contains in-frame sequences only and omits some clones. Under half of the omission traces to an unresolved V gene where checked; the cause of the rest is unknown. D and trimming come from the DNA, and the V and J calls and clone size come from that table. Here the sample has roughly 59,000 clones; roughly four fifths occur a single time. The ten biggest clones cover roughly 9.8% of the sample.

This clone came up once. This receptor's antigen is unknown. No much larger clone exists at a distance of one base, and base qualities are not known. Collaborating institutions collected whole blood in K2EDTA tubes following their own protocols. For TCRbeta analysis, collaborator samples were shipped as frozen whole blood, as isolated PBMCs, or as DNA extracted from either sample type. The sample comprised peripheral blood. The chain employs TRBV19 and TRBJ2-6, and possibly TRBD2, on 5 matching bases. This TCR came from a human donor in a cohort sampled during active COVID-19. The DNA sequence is TGTGCCAGTAGTTCCACGGGGAATGGGGCCAACGTCCTGACTTTC. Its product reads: CASSSTGNGANVLTF.